This TCR beta chain was identified during a study of shared clonotypes between healthy human individuals. The CDR3 is made up of 13 amino acids. Germline CDR1 reads MGHDK; CDR2 reads SYGVNS. V lost 5 bases and J lost 7; bases outside the gene matches: 3. Unsorted PBMC DNA went through sequencing on ten immunoSEQ deep assay plates. This table comes from immunoSEQ multiplex PCR, and its TCRdb copy is limited to in-frame clones, with some not included. The repertoire holds 97,000 or so clones, with over 40% as singletons. This clonotype originated in a woman aged 40-49 years in good health. Some clones in this sample may be carry-over from other donors' samples. The sequenced sample was PBMCs. The J gene is TRBJ2-5, the V gene TRBV25-1; TRBD2 matches at 11 bases. CDR3 sequence (DNA): TGTGCCAGCAGTCAACTAGCGGGAGTGACCCAGTACTTC. The encoded protein is CASSQLAGVTQYF.